The T cell receptor (beta chain) under discussion was sequenced for a study of blood T cells in healthy people across ages (dated by TCRdb to the mid-2010s). Background for the entire study: In model experiments, roughly one uniquely barcoded TCR beta cDNA molecule per two T cells was captured by template switching. To track age-related changes in TCR beta repertoire diversity, the study relied on deep sequencing normalized with unique cDNA molecular identifiers. Four age groups were formed from the donors: young (average around 15 years), middle-aged (more than 35), aged (about 62) and long-lived (more than 75). Donors of different ages were randomly distributed across sequencing lanes to avoid experimental bias. Using the same blood draw, the study looked at two additional independent replicas of 1 million unique cDNA reads for two donors, one aged 18 to 30 and the other aged 80 or older. The research as a whole found: Because donor CMV infection status was unknown, age-related changes in expanded clonotypes were potentially confounded. Compared with the aged group, the long-lived group had more naive CD4+ T cells, fewer expanded clones and increased TCR diversity, suggesting age selection. The percentage of naive T cells measured by flow cytometry correlated strongly with observed TCR beta diversity. Conclusive comparison of naive and antigen-experienced compartments was prevented by the profiling of bulk unsorted PBMCs. Observed TCR beta diversity per million T cells fell roughly linearly with age, and a significant reduction was already apparent by age around 40. Total diversity estimates from one million sequenced T cells were considered lower bounds and underestimates.

A note on this clonotype: Its cognate antigen has yet to be identified. Per-nucleotide qualities are absent, and no much larger clonotype sits a single base away.

The 39 donors, aged about 6 to 95 years, were systemically healthy Caucasian individuals from Russia. Each donor gave ten milliliters of peripheral blood, collected into EDTA-treated Vacutainer tubes. Ficoll-Paque density-gradient centrifugation was used to isolate PBMCs, with at least 6.5 million obtained per sample. Total RNA was extracted from PBMCs with Trizol reagent, with at least 5 micrograms obtained per sample. The percentages of naive CD45RAhigh/CD27high T cells were determined by flow cytometry on a PBMC aliquot from every donor. CDR1 and CDR2, per the germline V gene, are MNHEY and SVGEGT. Including the terminal cysteine and phenylalanine, the CDR3 comprises 14 residues. Solely the CDR3 DNA is kept, with 42 bases framed from the first base. Trimming removed 5 bases from V and 6 bases from J; the gene matches leave 7 bases unexplained. Libraries were built with 5' RACE. Instrument used: Illumina HiSeq 2500. The second PCR ran for roughly 7 to 11 cycles and used a J-beta primer mix along with a sample-barcoded 5' primer. A unique molecular identifier was introduced onto each TCR beta cDNA molecule by a template-switch 5' adaptor carrying 12 random nucleotides. Each sample yielded at least 2.5 million CDR3-containing paired-end reads. All of the RNA was converted into first-strand cDNA using the Mint cDNA synthesis kit, with a TRBC-specific oligonucleotide serving as the primer. Following uracil-DNA glycosylase treatment, a first 18-cycle PCR with universal primers M1SS and BC2_uni_R was performed on all cDNA. Per the original workflow: Each sample was normalized by randomly selecting 1 million high-quality reads, each carrying a distinct molecular identifier. Instead of being binned into consensus sequences, reads that shared molecular identifiers were thrown out. CDR3 identification, clonotype clustering and error correction used MiTCR with a Q25 quality threshold and the strictest error-elimination algorithm. Lower-bound total TCR beta diversity was estimated with a nonparametric unseen species model using Euler transformation. TCRdb reprocessing: public reads trimmed at Q25 with fastp, clones called with MiXCR, in-frame beta chains kept. Here each entry gathers all rows of one CDR3 protein and keeps the most common genes and DNA. TCRdb's processing, not the authors' own work, is the source of the V and J calls. The sample table holds roughly 680,000 distinct CDR3 sequences, of which roughly 21% were seen once. In total, the top ten clones hold 3.6% of the sample.

Recombination linked TRBV6-2 or TRBV6-3 to TRBJ2-7, with 10 junctional bases fitting TRBD2. The specimen was blood. The source is a man between 65 and 80 years old in good health. The CDR3 region reads CASSQGLAMSEQYF. The DNA reads as follows: TGTGCCAGCAGTCAGGGACTAGCGATGAGCGAGCAGTACTTC.